This T cell receptor (beta chain) was sequenced during a study of human T cells and chemical hapten exposure. Study-level information: A roughly 2 cm by roughly 2 cm inner upper arm patch received 2% DPC for sensitization. Patients received weekly diphenylcyclopropenone doses to the scalp throughout the roughly 23-week study.

TCRdb reanalysed the RACE reads using MiXCR and keeps one entry per CDR3 protein. The data hold 150,000 to 200,000 distinct CDR3 sequences, with around 13% observed a single time. Study results and caveats: TCRs at high frequency, those above 1 in 1000, did not change with DPC sensitization.

The CDR3 is made up of 14 amino acids. Trimming shortened V by 2 bases and J by 0 bases, and 8 bases separated the two germline ends. Looked up from germline, CDR1 is KGHSH and CDR2 is LQKENI. Sample time point: patch test 1, 2 weeks after DPC sensitization. The treatment was: therapeutic diphenylcyclopropenone sensitization with weekly scalp DPC. For this clonotype: The antigen is unknown.

The chain carries TRBV18 and TRBJ2-7; no firm D call. The sample in question was whole blood, obtained in connection with sensitization to the hapten diphenylcyclopropenone (DPC). The TCR was taken from a woman aged 25 to 39 with alopecia areata. Some clones in this sample may be carry-over from other donors' samples. The CDR3 nucleotides are TGTGCCAGCTCACCAGGGAAGCCCTCCTACGAGCAGTACTTC. This encodes CASSPGKPSYEQYF.